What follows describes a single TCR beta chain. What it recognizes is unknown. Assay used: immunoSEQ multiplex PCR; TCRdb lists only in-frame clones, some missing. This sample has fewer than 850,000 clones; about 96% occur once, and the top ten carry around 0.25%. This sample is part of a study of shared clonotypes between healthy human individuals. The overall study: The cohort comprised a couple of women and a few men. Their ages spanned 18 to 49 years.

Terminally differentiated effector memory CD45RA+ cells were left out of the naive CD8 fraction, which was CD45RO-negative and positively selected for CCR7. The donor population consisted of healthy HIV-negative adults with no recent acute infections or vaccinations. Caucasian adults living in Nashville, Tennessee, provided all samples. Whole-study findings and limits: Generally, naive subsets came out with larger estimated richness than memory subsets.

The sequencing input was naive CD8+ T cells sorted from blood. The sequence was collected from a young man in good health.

Here the CDR3 DNA reads TGTGCCAGCAGCATAACAGGGGGCGACACAGATACGCAGTATTTT. It yields the protein CASSITGGDTDTQYF. V and J are TRBV7-6 and TRBJ2-3; 9 positions match TRBD1. V lost 5 bases to trimming and J lost 2 bases; unmatched junction nucleotides: 5. The germline CDR1 and CDR2 sequences are SGHVS and FNYEAQ. The CDR3 totals 15 residues.